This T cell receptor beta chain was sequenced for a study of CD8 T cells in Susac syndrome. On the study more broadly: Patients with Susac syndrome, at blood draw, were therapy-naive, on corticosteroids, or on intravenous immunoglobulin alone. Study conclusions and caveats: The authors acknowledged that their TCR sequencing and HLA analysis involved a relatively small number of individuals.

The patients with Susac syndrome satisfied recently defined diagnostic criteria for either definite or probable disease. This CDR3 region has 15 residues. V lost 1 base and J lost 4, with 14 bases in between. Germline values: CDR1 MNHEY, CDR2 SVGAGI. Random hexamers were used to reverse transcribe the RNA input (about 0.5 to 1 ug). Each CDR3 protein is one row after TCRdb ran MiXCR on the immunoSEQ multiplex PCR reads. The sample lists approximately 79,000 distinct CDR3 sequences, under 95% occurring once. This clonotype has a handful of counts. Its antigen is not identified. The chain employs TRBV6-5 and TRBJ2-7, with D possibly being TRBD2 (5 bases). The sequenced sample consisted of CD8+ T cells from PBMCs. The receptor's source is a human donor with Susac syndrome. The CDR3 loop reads CASSYYRGSIYEQYF. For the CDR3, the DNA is TGTGCCAGCAGTTACTACCGGGGTAGTATTTACGAGCAGTACTTC.